A single sample gave rise to the 27 T cell receptor beta chains below, sequenced in a study of control samples from healthy donors and cancer patients (dated by TCRdb to 2020 to 2021). The library was built by means of the immunoSEQ multiplex PCR assay. The table comes from immuneACCESS by way of TCRdb, which keeps in-frame sequences with V and J called. Part of the clones is missing from these tables; in studies checked, under half for an unresolved V gene and the rest for unknown reasons. The data table for this sample lists some 190,000 clones. In total, the top ten clones hold roughly 2% of the sample. The specimen was blood. Every receptor here comes from a woman aged 30 to 39 in good health.

V is TRBV7-2 and J is TRBJ2-7, with 7 bases fitting TRBD1. After removal of 1 base from V and 3 bases from J, the junction contained 3 bases not matched to a gene. Germline V gene lookup returns CDR1 SGHTA and CDR2 FQGNSA. CDR3 size: 14 residues. The CDR3 protein is CASSLGAGGYEQYF. CDR3 coding DNA: TGTGCCAGCAGCTTAGGTGCAGGGGGCTACGAGCAGTACTTC.

The rearrangement links TRBV15 to TRBJ2-3; 8 nucleotides match TRBD2. The V gene end was trimmed by 5 bases and the J gene end by 4 bases; junction bases not matched to a gene: 5. Germline V gives CDR1 LNHNV, CDR2 YYDKDF (reference sequence). The CDR3 contains 14 residues. CDR3 DNA: TGTGCCACCAGCGTCCGGGGGGGCTCAGATACGCAGTATTTT. This encodes CATSVRGGSDTQYF.

This chain connects TRBV5-1 to TRBJ1-1; the match to TRBD1 covers 9 bases. The length of the CDR3 is 16 residues. V was pared by 4 bases and J by 1 base, with 8 bases of the junction left unmatched. Germline V gene data show CDR1 as SGHRS and CDR2 as YFSETQ. This CDR3 reads CASSRGQGRSNTEAFF. As DNA, the CDR3 is TGCGCCAGCAGCCGCGGACAGGGGAGATCGAACACTGAAGCTTTCTTT.

This rearrangement joins TRBV10-3 to TRBJ1-4; 10 bases agree with TRBD1. The CDR3 spans 14 residues. V lost 4 bases to trimming and J lost 5 bases; unmatched junction nucleotides: 1. Germline CDR1 reads ENHRY; CDR2 reads SYGVKD. The CDR3 region has the DNA TGTGCCATCAGTGGGGGACAGGGGAATGAAAAACTGTTTTTT. Translated, it gives CAISGGQGNEKLFF.

The chain couples TRBV6-5 to TRBJ1-4; D ambiguous. Between the trimmed V and J ends, which lost 6 bases and 5 bases, there was a span of 13 bases. Germline lookup yields CDR1 MNHEY and CDR2 SVGAGI. CDR3 length equals 14 residues. The CDR3 loop is CASRSGSPNEKLFF. CDR3 sequence (DNA): TGTGCCAGCAGATCCGGGTCGCCGAATGAAAAACTGTTTTTT.

The CDR3 coding sequence is TGTGCCAGCAGTGAATATACAGGAGTAATTTCACCCCTCCACTTT. This codes for CASSEYTGVISPLHF. The rearrangement joins TRBV25-1 to TRBJ1-6; possible D gene TRBD1, 5 bases. V was shortened by 0 bases and J by 9 bases, with 12 bases between the two germline ends. The CDR3 extends over 15 amino acids. Germline V gives CDR1 MGHDK, CDR2 SYGVNS.

The chain recombines TRBV30 with TRBJ1-5; TRBD1 is a possible D gene (6 bases). The CDR3 length is 18 residues. The V gene lost 0 bases and the J gene lost 0 bases, with 18 bases spanning the gap. CDR1 is GTSNPN and CDR2 is SVGIG in the germline V gene (reference sequence). The CDR3 nucleotides are TGTGCCTGGAGTGTAAGGGGGTCCCATGCTTATAGCAATCAGCCCCAGCATTTT. Protein product: CAWSVRGSHAYSNQPQHF.

The rearrangement joins TRBV19 to TRBJ2-4, with a possible D match to TRBD2 (5 bases). Trimming shortened V by 0 bases and J by 5 bases, and 14 bases separated the two germline ends. This CDR3 contains 16 residues. Germline CDR1 and CDR2: LNHDA and SQIVND (reference sequence). CDR3 in amino acids: CASSIDRGKGENIQYF. The CDR3 DNA follows: TGTGCCAGTAGTATAGATCGAGGGAAGGGAGAAAACATTCAGTACTTC. Variable domain in full (rest from reference TRBV19 and TRBJ2-4): DGGITQSPKYLFRKEGQNVTLSCEQNLNHDAMYWYRQDPGQGLRLIYYSQIVNDFQKGDIAEGYSVSREKKESFPLTVTSAQKNPTAFYLCASSIDRGKGENIQYFGAGTRLSVL.

The V and J genes are TRBV28 and TRBJ1-1; the D is unclear. This CDR3 spans 13 amino acids. V shed 6 bases and J shed 6 bases, with 14 bases lying between them. Germline CDR1 reads MDHEN; CDR2 reads SYDVKM. Written as DNA, the CDR3 is TGTGCCAGCAGCAATGGAGAGTACGCTGAAGCTTTCTTT. Protein product: CASSNGEYAEAFF.

The J gene is TRBJ1-1, the V gene TRBV7-6; D remains unclear. The V gene lost 0 bases and the J gene lost 1 base, with 9 bases spanning the gap. CDR1 and CDR2 from the germline V gene are SGHVS and FNYEAQ. CDR3 length equals 15 residues. CDR3 residues: CASSLAFTSNTEAFF. CDR3 bases: TGTGCCAGCAGCTTAGCCTTTACTTCGAACACTGAAGCTTTCTTT.

The V call is TRBV19, the J call TRBJ2-3, with a possible D match to TRBD2 (6 bases). From germline, CDR1 is LNHDA and CDR2 SQIVND (reference sequence). Trimming left V 10 bases short and J 2 bases short, with 13 bases between. The CDR3 spans 13 residues. As DNA, the CDR3 is TGTGCCACCTCACCGGGAGCCACAGATACGCAGTATTTT. This codes for CATSPGATDTQYF. Full variable domain (remainder filled in from reference TRBV19 and TRBJ2-3): DGGITQSPKYLFRKEGQNVTLSCEQNLNHDAMYWYRQDPGQGLRLIYYSQIVNDFQKGDIAEGYSVSREKKESFPLTVTSAQKNPTAFYLCATSPGATDTQYFGPGTRLTVL.

The CDR3 spells CASRMVRETNTEAFF. Here the CDR3 DNA reads TGTGCCAGCCGAATGGTCAGGGAAACAAACACTGAAGCTTTCTTT. V is TRBV28 and J is TRBJ1-1; D perhaps matches TRBD1 (5 bases). Trimming pared 8 bases from V and 2 bases from J, leaving 18 bases between. Germline CDR1 and CDR2: MDHEN and SYDVKM. CDR3 size: 15 residues.

Details on this clone: The same CDR3 also results from other DNA sequences found in this sample. The genes are TRBV5-1 and TRBJ2-7, with 8 bases fitting TRBD1. Per the germline V gene, CDR1 is SGHRS and CDR2 is YFSETQ. Losses at the gene ends were 0 bases for V and 7 bases for J; bases not matched to a gene: 12. The CDR3 length is 16 residues. The CDR3 reads CASSLGGQGPNYEQYF. The CDR3 DNA reads as TGCGCCAGCAGCTTGGGCGGACAGGGCCCTAACTATGAGCAGTACTTC.

The chain joins TRBV9 to TRBJ2-5, with TRBD1 as a possible D gene (6 bases). V shed 4 bases and J shed 2 bases, with 18 bases lying between them. The CDR3 loop spans 16 amino acids. Germline CDR1 SGDLS, CDR2 YYNGEE. The CDR3 loop is CASSLTLQGFQETQYF. In DNA form, the CDR3 reads TGTGCCAGCAGCTTAACTTTACAGGGCTTTCAAGAGACCCAGTACTTC.

This chain joins TRBV19 and TRBJ1-1, with no clear D. Germline V gene sequence: CDR1 LNHDA, CDR2 SQIVND (reference sequence). CDR3 length equals 16 residues. V was clipped by 3 bases and J by 3 bases, with 17 bases between them. CDR3 region: CASSIPFGGMDTEAFF. DNA of the CDR3: TGTGCCAGTAGTATTCCCTTTGGCGGGATGGACACTGAAGCTTTCTTT.

The V and J genes are TRBV2 and TRBJ2-5; D is tentatively TRBD1 or TRBD2 (5 bases each). The CDR3 has 15 amino acids. Per germline, CDR1 SNHLY and CDR2 FYNNEI. Trimming left V 4 bases short and J 4 bases short, with 16 bases between. CDR3 region: CASSVYGTAAETQYF. As DNA, the CDR3 is TGTGCCAGCAGTGTATACGGGACGGCCGCAGAGACCCAGTACTTC.

CDR3 sequence: CASSFLSTGTVGNIQYF. In DNA, the CDR3 is TGTGCCAGTAGTTTCCTCTCGACCGGGACAGTAGGAAACATTCAGTACTTC. The V and J genes are TRBV19 and TRBJ2-4; 7 bases line up with TRBD1. Germline V CDR1 and CDR2: LNHDA, SQIVND (reference sequence). With V trimmed by 5 bases and J by 6 bases, 16 bases remained unmatched. The CDR3 length is 17 residues.

The chain couples TRBV29-1 to TRBJ2-3; no firm D call. Germline-derived CDR1 and CDR2 are SQVTM and ANQGSEA. Trimming shortened V by 4 bases and J by 2 bases, and 10 bases separated the two germline ends. The length of the CDR3 is 13 residues. The CDR3 nucleotides are TGCAGCGTTGCTCGAAAGCTCACAGATACGCAGTATTTT. Translation: CSVARKLTDTQYF.

The J gene is TRBJ2-7, the V gene TRBV14, with TRBD2 matching over 8 bases. The CDR3 consists of 17 residues. CDR1 and CDR2 (germline): SGHDN, FVKESK. V lost 4 bases, J lost 5 bases, and 16 bases stayed unmatched. CDR3 sequence: CASSPLDRGGQRNEQYF. The DNA for the CDR3 is TGTGCCAGCAGCCCCCTAGACCGGGGGGGCCAGAGGAACGAGCAGTACTTC.

This CDR3 reads CASSQGYSYNSPLHF. The CDR3 coding sequence is TGTGCCAGCAGCCAGGGTTACTCCTATAATTCACCCCTCCACTTT. The chain carries TRBV3-1 (or the pseudogene TRBV3-2) and TRBJ1-6; D remains ambiguous. V was clipped by 3 bases and J by 0 bases, with 6 bases between them. This CDR3 contains 15 residues. Looked up from germline, CDR1 is LGHDT and CDR2 is YNNKEL (reference sequence).

This chain uses TRBV5-8 with TRBJ1-2; TRBD1 matches 11 bases. The germline V gene encodes CDR1 SGHTS and CDR2 YDEGEE. This CDR3 has 14 amino acids. Germline trimming cut 3 bases from V and 4 bases from J; bases unmatched to any gene: 2. The CDR3, as DNA: TGTGCCAGCAGCTGGGGGACAGGGGGCTATGGCTACACCTTC. This encodes CASSWGTGGYGYTF.

This chain links TRBV5-8 with TRBJ2-7; D ambiguous. Germline CDR1 and CDR2: SGHTS and YDEGEE. V was pared by 0 bases and J by 3 bases, with 4 bases between. This CDR3 contains 12 residues. The CDR3 nucleotides read TGTGCCAGCAGCTTGGAGAACTACGAGCAGTACTTC. The encoded protein is CASSLENYEQYF.

The rearrangement links TRBV14 to TRBJ2-2; D is possibly TRBD2 (5 bases). Per the germline V gene, CDR1 is SGHDN and CDR2 is FVKESK. CDR3 length: 15 amino acids. Trimming cost V 3 bases and J 7 bases, with 15 bases left between them. CDR3 coding DNA: TGTGCCAGCAGCCAGCTTTCGTTTGGGAGCGGGGAGCTGTTTTTT. Translating gives CASSQLSFGSGELFF.

V and J are TRBV19 and TRBJ2-5; D ambiguous. Germline values: CDR1 LNHDA, CDR2 SQIVND (reference sequence). This CDR3 region has 11 residues. The ends were cut back, 5 bases at V and 4 bases at J, with 5 bases in the middle. The CDR3 loop is CASSARETQYF. CDR3 bases: TGTGCCAGTAGTGCTAGAGAGACCCAGTACTTC.

J is TRBJ2-3 and V is TRBV24-1; D might be TRBD1 (6 bases). In germline, CDR1 is KGHDR, CDR2 SFDVKD. This CDR3 contains 18 residues. Deletions cut 4 bases from V and 0 bases from J, with 19 bases between. CDR3 region: CATSDLTGKAFSTDTQYF. In DNA, the CDR3 is TGTGCCACCAGTGACTTAACAGGGAAAGCTTTTAGCACAGATACGCAGTATTTT.

The rearrangement links TRBV27 to TRBJ2-2; D possibly corresponds to TRBD2 (5 bases). Trimming took 7 bases from V and 8 from J, leaving 17 bases between them. Germline CDR1 is MNHEY and CDR2 is SMNVEV (reference sequence). CDR3 length equals 14 residues. The DNA of the CDR3 is TGTGCCAGCATCCGACGCCTTTGGGAGGGGGAGCTGTTTTTT. This sequence encodes CASIRRLWEGELFF.

This chain uses TRBV28 with TRBJ1-2; D is ambiguous. Germline CDR1 reads MDHEN; CDR2 reads SYDVKM. The CDR3 has 14 residues. V lost 6 bases and J lost 3, with 14 bases in between. The CDR3 reads CASSSGPQDYGYTF. The CDR3 bases are TGTGCCAGCAGCTCCGGGCCCCAGGACTATGGCTACACCTTC.